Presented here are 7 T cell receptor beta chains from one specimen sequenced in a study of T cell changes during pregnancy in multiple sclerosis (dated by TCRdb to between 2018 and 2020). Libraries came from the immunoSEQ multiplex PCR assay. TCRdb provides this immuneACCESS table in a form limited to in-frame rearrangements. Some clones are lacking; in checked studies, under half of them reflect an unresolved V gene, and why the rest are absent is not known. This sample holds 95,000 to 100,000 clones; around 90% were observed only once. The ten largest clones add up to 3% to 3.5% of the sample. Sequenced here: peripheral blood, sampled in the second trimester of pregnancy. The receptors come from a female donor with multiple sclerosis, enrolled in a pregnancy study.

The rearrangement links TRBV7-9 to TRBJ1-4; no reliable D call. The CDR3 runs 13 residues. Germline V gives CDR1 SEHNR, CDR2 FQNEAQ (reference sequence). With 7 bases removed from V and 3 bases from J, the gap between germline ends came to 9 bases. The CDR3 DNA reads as TGTGCCAGCATCCGAGCTCCTAATGAAAAACTGTTTTTT. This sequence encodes CASIRAPNEKLFF.

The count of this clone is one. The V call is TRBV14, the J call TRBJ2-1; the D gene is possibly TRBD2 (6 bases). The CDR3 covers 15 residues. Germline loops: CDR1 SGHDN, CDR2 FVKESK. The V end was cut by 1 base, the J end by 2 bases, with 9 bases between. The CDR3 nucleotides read TGTGCCAGCAGCCAAGGAAGGGAGGCCTACAATGAGCAGTTCTTC. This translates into CASSQGREAYNEQFF.

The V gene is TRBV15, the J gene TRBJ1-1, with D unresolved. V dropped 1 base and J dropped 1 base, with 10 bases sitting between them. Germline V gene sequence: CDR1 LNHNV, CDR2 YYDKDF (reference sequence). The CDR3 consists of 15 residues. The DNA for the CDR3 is TGTGCCACCAGCAGAGCGGAGTTAGGGAACACTGAAGCTTTCTTT. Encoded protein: CATSRAELGNTEAFF.

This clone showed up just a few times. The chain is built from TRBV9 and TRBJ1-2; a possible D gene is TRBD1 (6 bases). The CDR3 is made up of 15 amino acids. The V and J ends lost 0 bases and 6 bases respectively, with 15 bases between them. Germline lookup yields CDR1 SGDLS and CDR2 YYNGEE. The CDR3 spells CASSVGHRVRDGYTF. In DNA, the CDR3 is TGTGCCAGCAGCGTAGGCCACAGGGTTCGGGATGGCTACACCTTC.

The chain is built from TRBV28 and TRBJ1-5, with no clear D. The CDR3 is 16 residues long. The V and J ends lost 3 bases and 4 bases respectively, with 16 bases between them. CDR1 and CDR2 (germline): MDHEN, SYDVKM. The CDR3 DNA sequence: TGTGCCAGCAGTTTGGTGTCCGGGGTCGGGAATCAGCCCCAGCATTTT. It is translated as CASSLVSGVGNQPQHF.

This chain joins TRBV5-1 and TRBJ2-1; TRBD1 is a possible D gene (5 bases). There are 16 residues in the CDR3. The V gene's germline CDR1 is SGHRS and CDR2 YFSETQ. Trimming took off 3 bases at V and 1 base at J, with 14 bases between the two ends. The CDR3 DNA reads TGCGCCAGCAGCTCTGACAGCCTCCCGTCCTACAATGAGCAGTTCTTC. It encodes CASSSDSLPSYNEQFF.

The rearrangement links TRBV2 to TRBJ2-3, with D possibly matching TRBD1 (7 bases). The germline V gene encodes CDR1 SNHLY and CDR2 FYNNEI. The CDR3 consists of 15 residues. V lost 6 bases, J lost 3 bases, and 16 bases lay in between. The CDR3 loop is CASSATTGRTDTQYF. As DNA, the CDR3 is TGTGCCAGCAGCGCTACGACAGGGAGGACAGATACGCAGTATTTT. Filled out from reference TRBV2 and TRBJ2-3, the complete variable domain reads EPEVTQTPSHQVTQMGQEVILRCVPISNHLYFYWYRQILGQKVEFLVSFYNNEISEKSEIFDDQFSVERPDGSNFTLKIRSTKLEDSAMYFCASSATTGRTDTQYFGPGTRLTVL.